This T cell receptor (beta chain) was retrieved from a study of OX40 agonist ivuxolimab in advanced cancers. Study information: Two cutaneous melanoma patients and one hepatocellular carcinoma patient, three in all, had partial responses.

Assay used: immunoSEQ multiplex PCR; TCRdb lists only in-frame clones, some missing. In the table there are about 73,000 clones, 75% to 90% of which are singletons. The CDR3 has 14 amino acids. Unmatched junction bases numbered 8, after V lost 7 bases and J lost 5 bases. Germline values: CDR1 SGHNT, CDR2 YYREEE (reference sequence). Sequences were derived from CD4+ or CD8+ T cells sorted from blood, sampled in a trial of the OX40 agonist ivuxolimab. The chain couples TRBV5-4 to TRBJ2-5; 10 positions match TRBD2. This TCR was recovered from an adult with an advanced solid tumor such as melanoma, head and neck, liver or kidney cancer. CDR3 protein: CASGASGRGETQYF. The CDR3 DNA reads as TGTGCCAGCGGGGCCAGCGGGAGGGGTGAGACCCAGTACTTC.